This T cell receptor (beta chain) emerged from a study of blood T cell repertoires in COVID-19. For the study at large: The study drew acute and convalescent COVID-19 samples from the United States, Italy and Spain. T cells, B-cell-depleted T cells, or PBMCs supplied cDNA or gDNA.

Assay used: immunoSEQ multiplex PCR; TCRdb lists only in-frame clones, some missing. The sample has around 180,000 clones, more than 85% seen once. This CDR3 is built from 14 residues. Germline assignment: CDR1 SGHNT and CDR2 YENEEA. With 2 bases removed from V and 2 bases from J, the gap between germline ends came to 8 bases. In this sample, this clone turned up once. The chain carries TRBV11-3 and TRBJ2-3; tentatively, D is TRBD2 (5 bases). The sample comprised peripheral blood. The origin of this receptor is a woman aged 30 to 39 with active or convalescent COVID-19. CDR3: CASSLQGLTDTQYF. CDR3 nucleotide sequence: TGTGCCAGCAGCTTACAAGGACTCACAGATACGCAGTATTTT. The complete variable domain, with remaining parts taken from reference TRBV11-3 and TRBJ2-3, reads EAGVVQSPRYKIIEKKQPVAFWCNPISGHNTLYWYLQNLGQGPELLIRYENEEAVDDSQLPKDRFSAERLKGVDSTLKIQPAELGDSAVYLCASSLQGLTDTQYFGPGTRLTVL.